Listed below are T cell receptor beta chains from one sample, sequenced in a study of Ad26.COV2.S vaccination and SARS-CoV-2 variants. Clones were sequenced by immunoSEQ multiplex PCR, and TCRdb holds only the in-frame ones, with some missing. The sample has 120,000 to 150,000 clones; just over 85% are singletons. The sequences come from peripheral blood, collected after recovery from COVID-19. The receptors shown here come from a human donor who had recovered from COVID-19. CDR3s include the opening cysteine and the closing phenylalanine or tryptophan.

V: TRBV9; J: TRBJ2-2; CDR3: CASSVVGGGGHGELFF
V: TRBV6-5; J: TRBJ2-7; CDR3: CASSLWTGGIIEQYF
V: TRBV5-4; J: TRBJ2-3; CDR3: CASSPSGGKGTDTQYF
V: TRBV6-2/TRBV6-3; J: TRBJ2-6; CDR3: CASSYPSHGTWEANVLTF
V: TRBV19; J: TRBJ1-1; CDR3: CASSIDVRTGLNTEAFF
V: TRBV2; J: TRBJ2-7; CDR3: CASSELGGRGRF
V: TRBV9; J: TRBJ2-3; CDR3: CASSVFPTGQSTDTQYF
V: TRBV7-9; J: TRBJ2-1; CDR3: CASSSSGAVQFF
V: TRBV11-3; J: TRBJ2-1; CDR3: CASSFQGDSYNEQFF
V: TRBV2; J: TRBJ1-2; CDR3: CASSSLGSVYGYTF
V: TRBV12-3/TRBV12-4; J: TRBJ2-7; CDR3: CASSLTGGYEQYF
V: TRBV6-5; J: TRBJ1-5; CDR3: CASSPQGLSNQPQHF
V: TRBV27; J: TRBJ2-1; CDR3: CASSLWDRGRVNEQFF
V: TRBV9; J: TRBJ1-6; CDR3: CASSVEDSSYNSPLHF
V: TRBV6-5; J: TRBJ1-5; CDR3: CASSSGIDSNQPQHF
V: TRBV6-2/TRBV6-3; J: TRBJ1-1; CDR3: CASSYSLAMNTEAFF
V: TRBV14; J: TRBJ1-6; CDR3: CASSLGQGYRSPLHF
V: TRBV7-8; J: TRBJ2-2; CDR3: CASSFKGAGELFF
V: TRBV7-9; J: TRBJ1-2; CDR3: CASSLSFYGYGYTF
V: TRBV3-1/TRBV3-2; J: TRBJ1-6; CDR3: CASSQEFGQYNSPLHF
V: TRBV5-6; J: TRBJ2-7; CDR3: CASSSGGISSYEQYF
V: TRBV10-1; J: TRBJ2-1; CDR3: CASSAIPGQGIHEQFF
V: TRBV6-2/TRBV6-3; J: TRBJ1-4; CDR3: CASSYPDRPEKLFF